By frequency in the sample, the clone carrying this TCR beta chain is medium-sized. What it recognizes is unknown. The data stem from a study of T cells and Merkel cell carcinoma outcomes. General study results and limits: Repertoire plus T-cell density reportedly predicted Merkel cell carcinoma outcomes.

The length of the CDR3 is 15 residues. Germline CDR1 reads SGHDN; CDR2 reads FVKESK. V was pared by 2 bases and J by 4 bases, with 5 bases of the junction left unmatched. The repertoire was sequenced with immunoSEQ multiplex PCR; TCRdb's copy has only in-frame clones and lacks some. The data contain roughly 16,000 clones, roughly 80% of them singletons. The sequencing input was tumor tissue from Merkel cell carcinoma. This TCR was recovered from a human donor with Merkel cell carcinoma. The V gene is TRBV14, the J gene TRBJ2-3; 8 nucleotides align to TRBD2. The CDR3 region is CASSQIGGASDTQYF. The DNA for the CDR3 is TGTGCCAGCAGCCAAATCGGGGGGGCCTCAGATACGCAGTATTTT.